This TCR beta chain is drawn from a study of memory CD4+ T cells and cytomegalovirus serostatus. Method: immunoSEQ multiplex PCR; TCRdb's copy keeps in-frame clones and lacks some. The sample gives nearly 60,000 clones, about 81% of which show up once; roughly 1% is in the top ten. The sort gate was single viable CD3+CD4+CD8-CD45RO+ cells for memory CD4+ T cells. This CDR3 contains 17 residues. V was pared by 1 base and J by 3 bases, with 4 bases of the junction left unmatched. The V gene's germline CDR1 is KGHSH and CDR2 LQKENI. The receptor was isolated from an adult in good health and CMV-seronegative. The chain recombines TRBV18 with TRBJ2-6; 9 bases line up with TRBD1. The sequenced material came from memory CD4+ T cells from blood. The CDR3 is CASSPQTGGNGANVLTF. In DNA, the CDR3 is TGTGCCAGCTCACCACAGACAGGGGGTAATGGGGCCAACGTCCTGACTTTC.